This is a list of T cell receptor beta chains from one sample in a study of T-cell memory formation after mild COVID-19. TCRdb independently ran MiXCR on the 5' RACE reads; one entry per CDR3 protein. The repertoire holds a few hundred thousand distinct CDR3 sequences, with around 20% as singletons. The material sequenced was PBMCs or a T cell subset sorted from them (not recorded which). These receptor sequences come from an adult woman who had mild COVID-19 (a few samples of this study predate the infection). Cell type and time point are not known. CDR3s include the opening cysteine and the closing phenylalanine or tryptophan. The D gene is left open where the match is weak. Part of the rows lack a size; the others show once, few, many or a class for expanded clones.

clone_size d_call cdr3_length j_call v_call cdr3_nt cdr3_aa
many - 15 TRBJ2-7 TRBV7-2 TGTGCCAGCAGCTTAACTGCTCAATCCCGTAGGGAGCAGTACTTC CASSLTAQSRREQYF
many TRBD1 18 TRBJ2-7 TRBV23-1 TGCGCCAGCAGTCATCCCCACAGGGGCCCAGCACACATGGACGAGCAGTACTTC CASSHPHRGPAHMDEQYF
few - 14 TRBJ1-1 TRBV7-2 TGTGCCAGCAGCTTAATTCCAGGGGCATCGGGGGCTTTCTTT CASSLIPGASGAFF
few - 15 TRBJ1-2 TRBV6-2/TRBV6-3 TGTGCCAGCAGTTATTCCTCACGGACAATCAATGGCTACACCTTC CASSYSSRTINGYTF
few TRBD2 19 TRBJ2-3 TRBV9 TGTGCCAGCAGCGTAGGGGTCGGGCTAGCGGGGGGTTCGACAGATACGCAGTATTTT CASSVGVGLAGGSTDTQYF
- - 15 TRBJ2-1 TRBV7-9 TGTGCCAGCAGCTTAGCGAAACTCACCTACAATGAGCAGTTCTTC CASSLAKLTYNEQFF
- TRBD2 21 TRBJ2-7 TRBV11-3 TGTGCCAGCAGCTTAAGAGGGCTAGCGGCTCGGATCCCCTCCCTTGCCTACGAGCAGTACTTC CASSLRGLAARIPSLAYEQYF
- - 15 TRBJ1-1 TRBV4-1 TGCGCCAGCAGCCAAGGAATCGGCGGGAACACTGAAGCTTTCTTT CASSQGIGGNTEAFF
- - 17 TRBJ2-3 TRBV5-1 TGCGCCAGCAGCTCACCTCCGGGACTGCTGAGCACAGATACGCAGTATTTT CASSSPPGLLSTDTQYF
- - 13 TRBJ1-1 TRBV30 TGTGCCTGGAGTACCTTACCCCCCGGGAAAGCTTTCTTT CAWSTLPPGKAFF
few - 11 TRBJ2-1 TRBV7-2 TGTGCGGGAGGCTCTTACAATGAGCAGTTCTTC CAGGSYNEQFF
few - 12 TRBJ2-7 TRBV5-1 TGCGCCAGCAGCTTGGATCTGGGGGAGCAGTACTTC CASSLDLGEQYF
- - 17 TRBJ1-2 TRBV6-5 TGTGCCAGCAGCAGCCCCAGGGATATTGAAGTGTCGAAAGGCTACACCTTC CASSSPRDIEVSKGYTF
few - 16 TRBJ2-1 TRBV3-1 TGTGCCAGCAGCCCCCGTGACCAACTGGAATCGCTGCGGCAGTTCTTC CASSPRDQLESLRQFF
few - 14 TRBJ2-3 TRBV9 TGTGCCAGCAGCGTAAACTCCGGTCAAGATACGCAGTATTTT CASSVNSGQDTQYF
- TRBD2 16 TRBJ2-3 TRBV11-1 TGTGCCAGCAGCTTTCAGACTAGCGGGAGCACAGATACGCAGTATTTT CASSFQTSGSTDTQYF
- - 13 TRBJ1-4 TRBV6-5 TGTGCCAGCCGGGAGAAGGGTTTGGAAAAACTGTTTTTT CASREKGLEKLFF
many - 12 TRBJ2-1 TRBV15 TGTGCCACCAGCGAACAGGGAAATGAGCAGTTCTTC CATSEQGNEQFF
- TRBD1 13 TRBJ1-1 TRBV18 TGTGCCAGCTCACAACTACGGGACAGGGAAGCTTTCTTT CASSQLRDREAFF
- TRBD2 15 TRBJ2-1 TRBV7-9 TGTGCCAGCAGCCCACTAGCGGGAGACCTCAATGAGCAGTTCTTC CASSPLAGDLNEQFF
- - 15 TRBJ2-1 TRBV4-3 TGCGCCAGCAGCCAAGCTGTACGAGCAGCCGGTGAGCAGTTCTTC CASSQAVRAAGEQFF
few TRBD2 17 TRBJ2-1 TRBV4-1 TGCGCCAGCAGCCACACCGAGGGGAGCGGGGGGCCGGGTGAGCAGTTCTTC CASSHTEGSGGPGEQFF
- TRBD1 14 TRBJ1-2 TRBV6-5 TGTGCCAGCAGAAGACAGGGTGGGCACTATGGCTACACCTTC CASRRQGGHYGYTF
once - 16 TRBJ2-1 TRBV12-3/TRBV12-4 TGTGCCAGCAGTTCCAATCTGGGAAGCTCCTACAATGAGCAGTTCTTC CASSSNLGSSYNEQFF
few - 11 TRBJ2-7 TRBV2 TGTGCCAGCAGTACGGAGACCGAGCAGTACTTC CASSTETEQYF
- - 15 TRBJ2-5 TRBV10-3 TGTGCCATCAGTGACGCTAGTTGGTATGAGGAGACCCAGTACTTC CAISDASWYEETQYF
few TRBD1 17 TRBJ2-1 TRBV5-4 TGTGCCAGCAGTCTAGCCACAGGGGCAGGTTCGTACAATGAGCAGTTCTTC CASSLATGAGSYNEQFF
few - 14 TRBJ2-5 TRBV15 TGTGCCACCAGCAGAGAGGACTTGCCAGAGACCCAGTACTTC CATSREDLPETQYF
- TRBD1 17 TRBJ2-2 TRBV7-8 TGTGCCAGCAGCCCAAGATCCGGGACAGTCAACACCGGGGAGCTGTTTTTT CASSPRSGTVNTGELFF
- TRBD2 19 TRBJ2-2 TRBV14 TGTGCCAGCAGCCAATGGCCCCTAGCGGGGGGGCCGGGCACCGGGGAGCTGTTTTTT CASSQWPLAGGPGTGELFF
- - 13 TRBJ1-1 TRBV5-1 TGCGCCAGCAGCTACCCCGAGGCAGGAGAAGCTTTCTTT CASSYPEAGEAFF
- - 14 TRBJ1-2 TRBV15 TGTGCCACCAGCAGAGGAGAAGGGGGAAATGGCTACACCTTC CATSRGEGGNGYTF
- TRBD2 15 TRBJ2-3 TRBV12-3/TRBV12-4 TGTGCCAGCTCTGGTGTGCTAGCGGGAGTAGATACGCAGTATTTT CASSGVLAGVDTQYF
few - 13 TRBJ2-3 TRBV12-3/TRBV12-4 TGTGCCAGCAGGGGCTGGGGGCCAGATACGCAGTATTTT CASRGWGPDTQYF
- TRBD1 13 TRBJ2-1 TRBV2 TGTGCCACCCCCGGGACAGGGGCCAATGAGCAGTTCTTC CATPGTGANEQFF
- TRBD1 17 TRBJ1-1 TRBV5-1 TGCGCCAGCAGCTTAACTTGGCGACAGGGGCTGAACACTGAAGCTTTCTTT CASSLTWRQGLNTEAFF
- TRBD1 15 TRBJ2-3 TRBV7-3 TGTGCCAGCAGCCCCGACAGGGGGCGTATGGATACGCAGTATTTT CASSPDRGRMDTQYF
- TRBD2 17 TRBJ2-3 TRBV25-1 TGTGCCAGCAGCCCCCAAGGACGCGGGAGTCCCACAGATACGCAGTATTTT CASSPQGRGSPTDTQYF
many TRBD2 14 TRBJ2-1 TRBV12-3/TRBV12-4 TGTGCCAGCAGCCCAACGGGGGGATACAATGAGCAGTTCTTC CASSPTGGYNEQFF
few - 16 TRBJ1-4 TRBV7-7 TGTGCTAGCAGCCCGGGGACGGTAGCGACTAATGAAAAACTGTTTTTT CASSPGTVATNEKLFF
- - 12 TRBJ2-2 TRBV9 TGTGCCAGCAGCATCACAGGGACAGAGCTGTTTTTT CASSITGTELFF
few - 14 TRBJ1-2 TRBV7-2 TGTGCCAGCAGCTTAGATGCGGTAGTGGTTGGCTACACCTTC CASSLDAVVVGYTF
- TRBD1 15 TRBJ1-1 TRBV12-3/TRBV12-4 TGTGCCAGCAGTTTGAACGGACAGGTGAACACTGAAGCTTTCTTT CASSLNGQVNTEAFF